The entry that follows covers one T cell receptor (beta chain) sequence. The antigen is undetermined. The source of the sample is a study of shared clonotypes between healthy human individuals. General study results and limits: Researchers sampled blood only, noting tissue repertoires likely differ.

This CDR3 is built from 19 residues. CDR1 and CDR2 (germline): SGHTS, YDEGEE. V lost 5 bases, J lost 3 bases, and 20 bases stayed unmatched. HIV-negative, healthy adults without recent acute infections or vaccinations were the donors. Sequencing on ten immunoSEQ deep assay plates was performed for unsorted PBMC DNA. Data came from immunoSEQ multiplex PCR; TCRdb stores just in-frame clones and leaves some out. The sample includes 500,000 to 650,000 clones, about 80% of them seen just once. The sample comprised PBMCs. The chain joins TRBV5-8 to TRBJ1-3, with TRBD1 matching 7 bases. The TCR comes from a woman in her thirties or forties in good health. Some clones in this sample may be carry-over from other donors' samples. The CDR3 coding sequence is TGTGCCAGCAGGTCAAGGACAGGAGCTTCGAGTTTGTATGGAAACACCATATATTTT. Translation gives CASRSRTGASSLYGNTIYF.